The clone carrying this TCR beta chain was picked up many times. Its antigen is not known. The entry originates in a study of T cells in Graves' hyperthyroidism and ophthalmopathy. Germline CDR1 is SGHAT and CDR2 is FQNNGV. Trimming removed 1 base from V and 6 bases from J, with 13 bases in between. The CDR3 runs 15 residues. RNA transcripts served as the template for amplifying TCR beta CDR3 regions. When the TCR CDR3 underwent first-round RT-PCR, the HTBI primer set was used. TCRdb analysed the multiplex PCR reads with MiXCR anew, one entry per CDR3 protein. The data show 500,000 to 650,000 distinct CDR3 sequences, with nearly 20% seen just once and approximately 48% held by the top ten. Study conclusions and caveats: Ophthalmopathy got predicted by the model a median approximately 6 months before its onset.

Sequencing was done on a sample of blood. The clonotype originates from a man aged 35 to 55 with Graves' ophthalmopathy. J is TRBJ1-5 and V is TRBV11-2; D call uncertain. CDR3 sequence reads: CASSLVGFRFQPQHF. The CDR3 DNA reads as TGTGCCAGCAGCTTAGTCGGGTTCAGATTTCAGCCCCAGCATTTT.